The clone carrying this TCR beta chain was seen repeatedly, ten times or more. Its antigen is still unknown. The data were taken from a study of CD8 T cells in ankylosing spondylitis. From the 5' RACE reads, TCRdb called clonotypes with MiXCR, one entry per CDR3 protein. The data contain about 300,000 distinct CDR3 sequences, around 20% of them singletons. V lost 3 bases, J lost 8 bases, and 10 bases lay in between. The CDR3 sequence is 13 residues long. Germline-derived CDR1 and CDR2 are KGHDR and SFDVKD. Whole-study findings and limits: A motif of under ten highly homologous TCR beta variants was seen as apparently characteristic of ankylosing spondylitis blood.

The sample taken for sequencing was blood, either unsorted or a sorted T cell fraction (not recorded which). The receptor was isolated from a female donor with ankylosing spondylitis or in good health (not recorded which). The J gene is TRBJ2-1, the V gene TRBV24-1, with a tentative D call TRBD1 (5 bases). CDR3 residues: CATSDGALDEQFF. The CDR3 DNA follows: TGTGCCACCAGTGATGGGGCTTTGGATGAGCAGTTCTTC.